Shown below are 7 T cell receptor beta chains from a single sample sequenced in a study of blood T cells in healthy people across ages. Alongside a J-beta primer mix, a sample-barcoded 5' primer served in a second PCR lasting about 7 to 12 cycles. One entry per CDR3 protein results from TCRdb running MiXCR on the 5' RACE reads. This table holds roughly 900,000 distinct CDR3 sequences, 25% to 35% found once. The sequenced material came from blood. All receptors come from a woman at least 80 years old in good health.

Ten or more counts support this clonotype. J is TRBJ1-5 and V is TRBV20-1, with TRBD1 matching over 8 bases. V shed 5 bases and J 4 bases; nucleotides not matched to a gene: 10. Germline lookup yields CDR1 DFQATT and CDR2 SNEGSKA (reference sequence). The CDR3 runs 15 residues. In nucleotides, the CDR3 is TGCAGTGCTGAAAGGACAGGGTCCGAGAATCAGCCCCAGCATTTT. Translation: CSAERTGSENQPQHF.

This clonotype was observed at least ten times. CDR3 sequence reads: CASSPRANIQYF. For the CDR3, the DNA is TGTGCCAGCAGTCCCCGAGCGAACATTCAGTACTTC. The V gene is TRBV28, the J gene TRBJ2-4; D remains unclear. The ends were cut back, 5 bases at V and 7 bases at J, with 9 bases in the middle. Germline V lookup: CDR1 MDHEN, CDR2 SYDVKM. The CDR3 has 12 amino acids.

This clonotype was found many times. This chain joins TRBV5-5 and TRBJ2-5, with TRBD2 matching over 12 bases. V was pared by 4 bases and J by 5 bases, with 9 bases of the junction left unmatched. Looked up from germline, CDR1 is SGHKS and CDR2 is YYEKEE (reference sequence). The CDR3 totals 16 residues. CDR3 region: CASSPITSGGRETQYF. Written as DNA, the CDR3 is TGTGCCAGCAGCCCAATTACTAGCGGGGGGAGGGAGACCCAGTACTTC.

There are many counts of this clonotype. The rearrangement joins TRBV20-1 to TRBJ2-3, with 12 bases fitting TRBD2. V lost 5 bases and J lost 3; bases outside the gene matches: 6. CDR1 DFQATT and CDR2 SNEGSKA come from the germline V gene (reference sequence). The CDR3 has 15 residues. DNA of the CDR3: TGCAGTGCTGGCCCTAGCGGGGGGGCAACAGATACGCAGTATTTT. Translated, it gives CSAGPSGGATDTQYF.

This clonotype was seen a handful of times. V and J are TRBV20-1 and TRBJ1-5; tentative D call: TRBD1 (5 bases). V was trimmed by 6 bases and J by 1 base, leaving 13 bases between them. The CDR3 loop spans 14 amino acids. The germline V gene encodes CDR1 DFQATT and CDR2 SNEGSKA (reference sequence). The CDR3: CSAGAGFSNQPQHF. CDR3 nucleotide sequence: TGCAGTGCCGGGGCGGGTTTCAGCAATCAGCCCCAGCATTTT.

Ten or more counts support this clonotype. CDR3 loop: CSASPPGGKLFF. CDR3 sequence (DNA): TGCAGTGCTAGTCCCCCAGGGGGAAAACTGTTTTTT. J is TRBJ1-4 and V is TRBV20-1; the match to TRBD1 covers 7 bases. The germline V gene has CDR1 DFQATT and CDR2 SNEGSKA (reference sequence). V dropped 3 bases and J dropped 10; count of bases not matched to a gene: 5. CDR3 length: 12 amino acids.

This clonotype was detected only a few times. The chain recombines TRBV7-2 with TRBJ1-1, with D maybe TRBD1 (6 bases). V gave up 5 bases and J gave up 11 bases, with 18 bases separating them. Looked up from germline, CDR1 is SGHTA and CDR2 is FQGNSA. The CDR3 runs to 13 residues. The CDR3 protein is CASSPWWGAGAFF. CDR3 bases: TGTGCCAGCAGCCCCTGGTGGGGGGCTGGGGCTTTCTTT.